This T cell receptor (beta chain) was observed in a study of T-cell memory formation after mild COVID-19. In the study overall: Largely donor-specific sequence clusters came from two donors.

Using its own MiXCR run on the 5' RACE reads, TCRdb lists one record per CDR3 protein. The data hold roughly 51,000 distinct CDR3 sequences, with 7% to 8% observed a single time. This clonotype was counted between two and nine times. Trimming shortened V by 4 bases and J by 0 bases, and 13 bases separated the two germline ends. Looked up from germline, CDR1 is SGHRS and CDR2 is YFSETQ. The CDR3 is 15 amino acids. The sequence came from a man aged 18-30 years who had mild COVID-19 (a few samples of this study predate the infection). Cell type and time point are not known. The material sequenced was PBMCs or a T cell subset sorted from them (not recorded which). V and J are TRBV5-1 and TRBJ1-1; D might be TRBD1 (6 bases). The CDR3, as DNA: TGCGCCAGCAGCGGGGGGGGCTCCATGAACACTGAAGCTTTCTTT. Residues: CASSGGGSMNTEAFF.